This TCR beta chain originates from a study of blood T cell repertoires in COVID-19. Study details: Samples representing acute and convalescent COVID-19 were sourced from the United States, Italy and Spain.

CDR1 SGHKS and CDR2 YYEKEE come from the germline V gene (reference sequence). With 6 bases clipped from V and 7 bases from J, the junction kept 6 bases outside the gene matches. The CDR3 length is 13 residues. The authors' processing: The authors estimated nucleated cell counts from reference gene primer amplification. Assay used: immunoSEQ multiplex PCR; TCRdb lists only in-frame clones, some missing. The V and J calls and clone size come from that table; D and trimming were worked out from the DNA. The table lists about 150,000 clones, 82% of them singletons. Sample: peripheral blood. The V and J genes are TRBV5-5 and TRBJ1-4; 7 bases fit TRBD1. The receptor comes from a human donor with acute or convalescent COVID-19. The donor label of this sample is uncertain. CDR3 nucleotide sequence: TGTGCCAGCAACAAAGGGGGCTTTGAAAAACTGTTTTTT. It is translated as CASNKGGFEKLFF.